This TCR beta chain was sequenced in a study of cytomegalovirus exposure and HLA in healthy donors (dated by TCRdb to the late 2010s). About the study as a whole: An earlier analysis of roughly 610 of the donors reported under 300 Gb of sequence data and 90 million to 120 million unique TCR beta sequences obtained from 150 million to 200 million T cells. An early release covering 550 to 650 HLA-typed donors comprised about 290 gigabases of sequencing data and tens of millions of unique TCR sequences. Of the roughly 420 genotyped donors, 65% to 90% were placed in the genetic ancestry cluster associated with self-reported Caucasian donors. The study aimed to test whether cataloging public T cell receptors could reveal signatures of past pathogen exposure. Using immunosequencing, the study profiled T cell repertoires from fewer than 850 subjects and related those repertoires to cytomegalovirus serostatus. A separate validation cohort of roughly 130 different subjects was used in addition to the roughly 670-subject first cohort. To predict cytomegalovirus infection status, the study brought together high-throughput TCR immunosequencing, statistical association of individual TCRs with disease status, and machine learning. A later analysis re-analyzed previously published TCR beta repertoires from approximately 670 donors and added high-resolution HLA genotyping to study TCR occurrence patterns. The later analysis used no new phenotypic data to find candidate immune exposures, relying instead on TCR beta sequences and their occurrence across donors. An earlier analysis of 587 of the donors used high-throughput TCR beta sequencing to judge whether each TCR beta V gene segment behaved as functional or pseudogenic. Donor age, sex, ethnicity and CMV serostatus were compiled alongside the repertoire data. A later genetic analysis used genome-wide SNP genotypes for about 55% of the 666 donors, treating that subset as a discovery cohort. All discovery cohort repertoires had been generated on a single sequencing platform. HLA typing included class I and class II loci at four-digit resolution. The number of typed donors differed by locus: about 620-640 for A, B, C, DRB1 and DQB1; 500 to 550 for DQA1; some 590 for DPA1; and roughly 470 for DPB1. Because of strong linkage in the cohort, five DR-DQ haplotypes were treated as single units for association and clustering. Among roughly 400 genotyped donors of the cohort, an average of about 240,000 unique TCR beta nucleotide sequences were sequenced per donor, around 18% of them non-productive.

General study outcomes and caveats: Several of the top co-occurrence clusters appeared to be linked to parvovirus B19, influenza, CMV and Epstein-Barr virus, according to a later analysis. The 87-base-pair reads could not distinguish some IMGT-functional V segments, including TRBV6-2 and TRBV6-3, so those segments were excluded. The presence/absence analyses assumed that sequencing depth was roughly uniform across donors, and that assumption may not be true. Cytomegalovirus status was reported to be diagnosed by the classifier with high specificity and sensitivity in both the original and validation cohorts. When HLA alleles, especially DR and DQ, strongly co-occurred, TCR associations were difficult to assign to individual alleles. A further reported finding was that TCR beta sequences accurately predicted the HLA-A and HLA-B alleles for most subjects in the first cohort. A few of the identified cytomegalovirus-associated TCR beta chains were confirmed in vitro to be specific for cytomegalovirus antigens. The study listed 150 to 200 TCR beta chains as associated with cytomegalovirus. An association between a missense DCLRE1C variant and V-gene and J-gene trimming of TCR beta chains was found in a later genetic analysis and replicated in an independent cohort. An earlier analysis of approximately 600 of the donors showed that most TCR beta V segments appeared in productive rearrangements either about 87% or about 30% of the time, which broadly matched IMGT annotations. A later analysis found that HLA-associated TCR beta chains were more clonally expanded and had lower generation probabilities than equally common non-associated chains. Most TCR sequences were seen in very few donors, while some public TCRs were found in many individuals. In a later analysis, most CMV-associated TCR beta chains were found to appear HLA-restricted, with HLA associations seemingly driven largely by CMV exposure. It was suggested by the authors that the approach could potentially be generalized to other disease states and immunological phenotypes. In a later analysis, TCR association rates were found to vary across HLA loci, with the most associated TCRs seen for DRB1 alleles and the fewest for HLA-C alleles. CMV serostatus was the only immune exposure information available for the cohort. This cohort had only TCR beta chains sequenced, and the lack of alpha or paired-chain data limited which features could be detected. A group of highly shared sequence variants was considered likely to be a technical artifact of the sequencing pipeline. Correlated functional status among segregating V segments might be attributable to linkage disequilibrium, but an unknown experimental factor could not be ruled out. Because HLA typing was missing for some donors at each locus, association tests included only the typed subset. According to a later genetic analysis, donors in an Asian-associated ancestry cluster had fewer N-insertions in productive TCRs than the approximately 710-donor mean. A later analysis associated 15,000 to 20,000 TCR beta sequences with specific HLA alleles at a false discovery rate of 0.05. Because counts were too low, some 16 rarely observed V segments, including chromosome 9 orphons, were excluded from the earlier analysis of fewer than 650 of the donors.

Relative to germline, V is missing 2 bases and J is missing 4 bases, with 5 bases of the junction outside any gene match. CDR1 and CDR2, per the germline V gene (reference sequence), are SGHNT and YYREEE. The CDR3 runs 15 residues from the cysteine to the phenylalanine. Just the 45-base CDR3 DNA is kept, in frame starting at base 1. The cohort consisted of 600 to 750 healthy bone marrow donors. All cohort members were sampled while nominally healthy, although unrecorded immune exposures were likely present. The donor was CMV seronegative and was included in the group of 352 seronegative cohort members. Every donor gave a peripheral blood sample, and the peripheral blood mononuclear cells from that sample were used for TCR beta sequencing. The Qiagen DNeasy Blood Extraction Kit was used to extract genomic DNA from the blood cell samples. The method behind the library was the immunoSEQ multiplex PCR assay. For the multiplex PCR, a mixture combining 60 forward primers for TCR Vbeta segments and 13 reverse primers for TCR Jbeta segments was used. The CDR3 region of rearranged TCR beta genes was amplified from genomic DNA by a multiplex PCR assay. The Illumina HiSeq System was used to sequence the amplified TCR beta libraries as 87-base-pair reads. Processing in the source paper ran as follows. Across the 500 to 700 repertoires, a later analysis counted about 81 million unique TCR beta chains, roughly 11 million of which were shared by at least two donors. To remove PCR and sequencing errors, raw reads were error-corrected and collapsed into unique sequences using a nearest-neighbor algorithm that merged closely related sequences. CDR3 sequences were aligned to IMGT reference sequences to assign V, D and J gene segments. For a sequence to be retained, a match of at least six nucleotides to both a V gene segment and a J gene segment was required. A rearrangement was called productive if the CDR3 had no stop codons and remained in frame with V and J, and every other rearrangement was called non-productive. CDR3 was defined according to IMGT convention as the region running from the second conserved V-encoded cysteine to the conserved J-encoded phenylalanine. In an earlier analysis of more than 550 of the donors, sequences lacking an unambiguous match to a single V gene segment were excluded. In an earlier analysis of 450 to 750 of the donors, a V segment was called functional when productive rearrangements were above 56.7%, and segregating when the standard deviation between donors exceeded 5%. A statistical classification framework was built for diagnosing cytomegalovirus status from the catalog of TCR beta chain sequences. In a later analysis, TCR nucleotide sequences were compared against IMGT/GENE-DB human TR gene sequences so that V and J genes could be assigned. In a later analysis, CDR3 sequences and most-parsimonious VDJ recombination scenarios were assigned using the TCRdist pipeline. In a later analysis, each TCR beta chain was defined by its CDR3 amino acid sequence together with its V-gene family, and reads without a unique V-gene family were excluded. In a later analysis, fewer than 650 highly shared, low-generation-probability nucleotide sequences were removed to address suspected cross-contamination and a sequencing artifact. A later analysis calculated a clonal expansion index for each public chain from normalized within-repertoire ranks of inferred template counts. A later analysis computed generation probabilities with a VDJ recombination model fitted to out-of-frame rearrangements, and checked the results against IGoR. A later analysis scored TCR-TCR, TCR-HLA and TCR-CMV co-occurrence with hypergeometric tests, applying a repertoire-size bias correction to TCR pairs. To estimate false discovery rates, a later analysis permuted the HLA or CMV assignments 20 times. A later analysis grouped co-occurring TCRs with DBSCAN, adding TCRdist sequence similarity when clustering within HLA-allele-positive subsets. Co-occurrence clustering excluded repertoires with fewer than 30,000 or more than 120,000 public chains, plus five with anomalous nucleotide sharing. The clones in this table, taken by TCRdb from immuneACCESS, are in-frame only. Not every clone is retained; where verified, under half of the shortfall comes from an unresolved V gene, and the cause of the rest is unknown. For V, J and clone size, that table is used; D and trimming come from the DNA. The sample table shows around 150,000 clones, and around 75% are seen once. 4.9% of the sample lies in the top ten.

Details on this clone: The target of this receptor is not known. Nothing much larger sits one base from this clone, and base qualities are not available.

This sequence uses TRBV5-4 and TRBJ2-1; 8 of the junction bases match TRBD1. This sequence originates from a male donor in good health and CMV-seronegative. Sequencing was performed on PBMCs. CDR3 loop: CASSLGTGGYNEQFF. Read as DNA, the sequence is TGTGCCAGCAGCTTAGGAACAGGGGGATACAATGAGCAGTTCTTC.